The next 6 T cell receptor beta chains were all read from a single sample in a study of blood T cell repertoires in COVID-19 (dated by TCRdb to 2019 to 2021). Library preparation used the immunoSEQ multiplex PCR assay. TCRdb re-hosts the immuneACCESS table, in-frame sequences only. Its copies lack some clones; in the studies checked, an unresolved V gene accounts for under half of them, and the cause for the rest is not known. This sample is represented by over 65,000 clones; more than 80% of them were singletons. The top ten hold less than 0.8% of the sample. The sequencing sample was made of peripheral blood. The receptors were sampled from an elderly woman with acute or convalescent COVID-19.

The V call is TRBV6-5, the J call TRBJ2-5; D gene unclear. Germline V gives CDR1 MNHEY, CDR2 SVGAGI. Trimming pared 2 bases from V and 2 bases from J, leaving 9 bases between. The CDR3 extends over 14 amino acids. CDR3 loop: CASSYGSRQETQYF. CDR3 coding DNA: TGTGCCAGCAGTTACGGTTCCAGACAAGAGACCCAGTACTTC.

The rearrangement joins TRBV2 to TRBJ1-5, with a tentative D call TRBD1 (5 bases). This CDR3 has 14 residues. V lost 1 base and J lost 3, with 7 bases in between. Germline CDR1 and CDR2: SNHLY and FYNNEI. Here the CDR3 reads CASSEGRVNQPQHF. CDR3 DNA sequence: TGTGCCAGCAGTGAAGGCAGGGTCAATCAGCCCCAGCATTTT.

The J gene is TRBJ2-3, the V gene TRBV19; D perhaps matches TRBD2 (6 bases). This CDR3 contains 14 residues. V was shortened by 3 bases and J by 2 bases, with 9 bases between the two germline ends. Germline values: CDR1 LNHDA, CDR2 SQIVND (reference sequence). CDR3 bases: TGTGCCAGTAGTATTTGGGGGGACACAGATACGCAGTATTTT. Amino acids: CASSIWGDTDTQYF.

The genes are TRBV11-3 and TRBJ2-3; tentative D call: TRBD2 (6 bases). This CDR3 is built from 13 residues. CDR1 is SGHNT and CDR2 is YENEEA in the germline V gene. V was trimmed by 5 bases and J by 1 base, leaving 7 bases between them. In DNA form, the CDR3 reads TGTGCCAGCAGCCCTAGCGGCACAGATACGCAGTATTTT. This gives the protein CASSPSGTDTQYF.

The V gene is TRBV29-1, the J gene TRBJ2-4, with TRBD1 matching over 8 bases. V dropped 2 bases and J dropped 8; count of bases not matched to a gene: 8. This CDR3 is 14 amino acids long. Germline V gives CDR1 SQVTM, CDR2 ANQGSEA. The CDR3, as DNA: TGCAGCGTTGAATTAGGACAGGGAAGGGACATTCAGTACTTC. Its translation is CSVELGQGRDIQYF.

The chain recombines TRBV5-1 with TRBJ2-1; D not resolved. The germline gives CDR1 SGHRS, CDR2 YFSETQ. CDR3 length: 14 residues. The ends were cut back, 0 bases at V and 9 bases at J, with 13 bases in the middle. The CDR3: CASSLELSTSEQFF. The CDR3 coding sequence is TGCGCCAGCAGCTTGGAACTCTCTACCTCTGAGCAGTTCTTC.